The 31 T cell receptor beta chains listed next were all sequenced from one sample in a study of CD8+ T cells in alopecia areata. The sequencing template was cDNA reverse transcribed from extracted RNA. The data were produced by immunoSEQ multiplex PCR, yet TCRdb's version contains in-frame clones alone and is incomplete. The sample contains 150,000 to 200,000 clones, approximately 56% of which appear only once. The starting material was CD4+ T cells sorted from blood, obtained at week 0. These receptors were taken from a human donor with alopecia areata.

This chain uses TRBV20-1 with TRBJ2-7; a possible D gene is TRBD2 (5 bases). CDR1 DFQATT and CDR2 SNEGSKA come from the germline V gene (reference sequence). The CDR3 loop spans 11 amino acids. V was shortened by 1 base and J by 6 bases, with 7 bases between the two germline ends. The CDR3: CSARVGSEQYF. The DNA for the CDR3 is TGCAGTGCTAGAGTAGGGAGCGAGCAGTACTTC.

This chain connects TRBV15 to TRBJ2-7; a possible D gene is TRBD1 (5 bases). Germline-derived CDR1 and CDR2 are LNHNV and YYDKDF (reference sequence). The CDR3 extends over 15 amino acids. Trimming removed 0 bases from V and 6 bases from J, with 15 bases in between. CDR3 bases: TGTGCCACCAGCAGAGATCTACACCAAGGGGTCGAGCAGTACTTC. Its protein is CATSRDLHQGVEQYF.

V usage is TRBV4-2 and J usage is TRBJ1-6; D uncertain. Trimming pared 1 base from V and 10 bases from J, leaving 14 bases between. The germline gives CDR1 LGHNA, CDR2 YNFKEQ. The CDR3 extends over 15 amino acids. The CDR3 nucleotides are TGTGCCAGCAGCCAAGGGCGGGGAGCAGAGTCACCCCTCCACTTT. It translates to CASSQGRGAESPLHF.

A few counts support this clone. This chain joins TRBV30 and TRBJ1-5, with TRBD1 identical over 8 bases. Germline V CDR1 and CDR2: GTSNPN, SVGIG (reference sequence). The CDR3 length is 14 residues. J lost 2 bases, V lost 2 bases, and 2 bases had no gene match. CDR3: CAWSQGAGNQPQHF. In DNA form, the CDR3 reads TGTGCCTGGAGTCAGGGGGCAGGCAATCAGCCCCAGCATTTT.

This clone was recorded only once. V gene TRBV5-1 combines with J gene TRBJ2-3; D may correspond to TRBD1 or TRBD2 (6 bases each). This CDR3 spans 15 amino acids. Germline V gives CDR1 SGHRS, CDR2 YFSETQ. Trimming took 5 bases from V and 2 from J, leaving 15 bases between them. In DNA, the CDR3 is TGCGCCAGCAGGAGTGGGGGGACAATCACAGATACGCAGTATTTT. It encodes CASRSGGTITDTQYF.

The CDR3 DNA follows: TGCAGCGTCGGTGGGCGGTTCAATGAGCAGTTCTTC. It translates to CSVGGRFNEQFF. The chain carries TRBV29-1 and TRBJ2-1; D gene ambiguous. The CDR3 is 12 amino acids. V was cut by 6 bases and J by 6 bases, with 12 bases left in between. Looked up from germline, CDR1 is SQVTM and CDR2 is ANQGSEA.

This clone was seen a single time. The chain carries TRBV25-1 and TRBJ1-1; 7 bases align to TRBD1. The CDR3 length is 14 residues. Germline CDR1 is MGHDK and CDR2 is SYGVNS. J lost 5 bases, V lost 4 bases, and 7 bases had no gene match. CDR3 DNA sequence: TGTGCCAGCAGTGCGGCACAGGGGTGGACTGAAGCTTTCTTT. This codes for CASSAAQGWTEAFF.

The chain combines TRBV29-1 with TRBJ1-2; D unresolved. The ends were cut back, 2 bases at V and 7 bases at J, with 8 bases in the middle. The germline V gene encodes CDR1 SQVTM and CDR2 ANQGSEA. CDR3 length: 11 residues. For the CDR3, the DNA is TGCAGCGTTGAACCACAGACTGGCTACACCTTC. Its translation is CSVEPQTGYTF.

V gene TRBV25-1 combines with J gene TRBJ2-1, with 7 bases aligning to TRBD1. The CDR3 sequence is 14 residues long. CDR1 is MGHDK and CDR2 is SYGVNS in the germline V gene. Trimming removed 4 bases from V and 5 bases from J; junction bases left unmatched: 5. The CDR3 spells CASSGRDRNNEQFF. CDR3 in DNA: TGTGCCAGCAGTGGACGGGACAGAAACAATGAGCAGTTCTTC.

DNA for the CDR3: TGTGCCAGCAGCTTGACGGACAACTACGAGCAGTACTTC. It translates to CASSLTDNYEQYF. This chain uses TRBV11-2 with TRBJ2-7, with D tentatively TRBD1 (5 bases). The CDR3 is 13 amino acids. V was shortened by 3 bases and J by 3 bases, with 9 bases between the two germline ends. CDR1 is SGHAT, CDR2 FQNNGV, per germline.

This clone was seen a few times. The V gene is TRBV7-9, the J gene TRBJ1-1; D remains unclear. Germline V CDR1 and CDR2: SEHNR, FQNEAQ (reference sequence). Between the trimmed V and J ends, which lost 5 bases and 5 bases, there was a span of 15 bases. This CDR3 spans 14 amino acids. CDR3 bases: TGTGCCAGCAGCCCAGAACTGGTTAGAACTGAAGCTTTCTTT. This codes for CASSPELVRTEAFF.

CDR3 in amino acids: CATSRSKPSAGLLGYTF. For the CDR3, the DNA is TGTGCCACCAGCAGATCCAAACCCTCCGCAGGGCTTTTGGGCTACACCTTC. The chain combines TRBV15 with TRBJ1-2; weak D call: TRBD1 (5 bases). This CDR3 is built from 17 residues. The germline V and J ends were trimmed by 2 bases and 8 bases, with 24 bases remaining between them. Looked up from germline, CDR1 is LNHNV and CDR2 is YYDKDF (reference sequence).

The chain combines TRBV9 with TRBJ1-1; D might be TRBD1 (5 bases). The V gene lost 3 bases and the J gene lost 3 bases, with 9 bases spanning the gap. From germline, CDR1 is SGDLS and CDR2 YYNGEE. This CDR3 comprises 13 residues. The CDR3 DNA is TGTGCCAGCAGCGCAGACAGAGACACTGAAGCTTTCTTT. As protein: CASSADRDTEAFF.

This clone was detected a few times. This CDR3 is CATFGQGMVSGYTF. CDR3 nucleotide sequence: TGTGCCACCTTCGGACAGGGGATGGTGAGCGGCTACACCTTC. This chain links TRBV19 with TRBJ1-2, with 9 bases that match TRBD1. This CDR3 region has 14 residues. The ends lost 10 bases at V and 8 bases at J; junction bases unmatched: 14. Germline CDR1 reads LNHDA; CDR2 reads SQIVND (reference sequence). Full variable domain (rest looked up from reference TRBV19 and TRBJ1-2): DGGITQSPKYLFRKEGQNVTLSCEQNLNHDAMYWYRQDPGQGLRLIYYSQIVNDFQKGDIAEGYSVSREKKESFPLTVTSAQKNPTAFYLCATFGQGMVSGYTFGSGTRLTVV.

The chain recombines TRBV30 with TRBJ2-7; TRBD2 matches at 8 bases. CDR3 size: 12 residues. Germline CDR1 reads GTSNPN; CDR2 reads SVGIG (reference sequence). After removal of 2 bases from V and 8 bases from J, the junction contained 5 bases not matched to a gene. CDR3 protein: CAWSSTGGQQYF. CDR3 DNA: TGTGCCTGGAGTAGTACGGGGGGGCAGCAGTACTTC.

The CDR3 region is CASSGSLGQGPFTGELFF. The CDR3 region has the DNA TGTGCCAGCAGCGGAAGCCTCGGACAGGGCCCTTTTACGGGGGAGCTGTTTTTT. The chain employs TRBV25-1 and TRBJ2-2; 8 bases are a match to TRBD1. Germline V gene data show CDR1 as MGHDK and CDR2 as SYGVNS. The CDR3 totals 18 residues. The V gene end was trimmed by 6 bases and the J gene end by 8 bases; junction bases not matched to a gene: 20.

The CDR3 protein is CASSEMRGVQETQYF. The CDR3 nucleotides are TGTGCCAGCAGTGAAATGAGGGGAGTCCAAGAGACCCAGTACTTC. The chain combines TRBV6-1 with TRBJ2-5; D may correspond to TRBD1 or TRBD2 (5 bases each). Trimming removed 2 bases from V and 1 base from J, with 11 bases in between. CDR3 length: 15 amino acids. The germline gives CDR1 MNHNS, CDR2 SASEGT.

The chain uses TRBV29-1 and TRBJ2-3, with TRBD2 matching over 10 bases. Germline assignment: CDR1 SQVTM and CDR2 ANQGSEA. The CDR3 runs to 15 residues. The V and J ends lost 6 bases and 5 bases, in that order; junction bases with no gene match: 11. The chain's CDR3 is CSVRLSGGGQDTQYF. The CDR3 bases are TGCAGCGTCCGCCTGAGCGGGGGGGGACAAGATACGCAGTATTTT.

This clone was found a few times. This sequence joins TRBV30 and TRBJ2-1; 8 bases align to TRBD1. V trimming: 1 base; J trimming: 9 bases; junction bases outside the gene matches: 8. The CDR3 covers 14 residues. CDR1 and CDR2 (germline): GTSNPN, SVGIG (reference sequence). CDR3 DNA: TGTGCCTGGAGTGGGGCGGACAGGGCGGCTGAGCAGTTCTTC. This codes for CAWSGADRAAEQFF.

The chain couples TRBV11-2 to TRBJ2-2; D is possibly TRBD2 (7 bases). Germline V gene sequence: CDR1 SGHAT, CDR2 FQNNGV. V lost 5 bases to trimming and J lost 3 bases, with 19 bases between them. The CDR3 runs to 17 residues. The CDR3 spells CASSASRAGGHTGELFF. DNA for the CDR3: TGTGCCAGCAGCGCTAGTAGGGCCGGGGGGCACACCGGGGAGCTGTTTTTT.

The sample holds one count of this clone. The chain links TRBV29-1 to TRBJ2-6; D not certain. CDR3 size: 13 residues. CDR1 and CDR2 from the germline V gene are SQVTM and ANQGSEA. Trimming cost V 2 bases and J 4 bases, with 6 bases left between them. The chain's CDR3 is CSVETAGANVLTF. The DNA for the CDR3 is TGCAGCGTTGAAACGGCGGGGGCCAACGTCCTGACTTTC.

V usage is TRBV9 and J usage is TRBJ1-2; D not resolved. Trimming took 2 bases from V and 4 from J, leaving 9 bases between them. The CDR3 sequence is 13 residues long. CDR1 SGDLS and CDR2 YYNGEE come from the germline V gene. The CDR3 sequence: CASSVSGSYGYTF. The CDR3 DNA follows: TGTGCCAGCAGCGTCTCGGGGTCCTATGGCTACACCTTC.

There are a few counts of this clone. The chain joins TRBV7-9 to TRBJ1-6; tentative D call: TRBD1 (5 bases). Germline V gene sequence: CDR1 SEHNR, CDR2 FQNEAQ (reference sequence). V was shortened by 2 bases and J by 10 bases, with 12 bases between the two germline ends. The CDR3 loop spans 14 amino acids. The CDR3 nucleotides read TGTGCCAGCAGCTTACGGGGGGTTCAATCACCCCTCCACTTT. Its protein product is CASSLRGVQSPLHF.

This clone was found a few times. The chain has TRBV18 and TRBJ1-6; TRBD1 is a possible D gene (6 bases). The germline V and J ends were trimmed by 2 bases and 8 bases, with 13 bases remaining between them. This CDR3 spans 15 amino acids. Germline loops: CDR1 KGHSH, CDR2 LQKENI. The CDR3 DNA follows: TGTGCCAGCTCACCAAGCAGGGGATCGGATTCACCCCTCCACTTT. Its translation: CASSPSRGSDSPLHF.

This clone came up a few times. The rearrangement joins TRBV9 to TRBJ2-5; tentatively, D is TRBD1 or TRBD2 (5 bases each). CDR3 length: 14 residues. V lost 3 bases, J lost 4 bases, and 13 bases lay in between. Germline V gene sequence: CDR1 SGDLS, CDR2 YYNGEE. The chain's CDR3 is CASSARGVGETQYF. CDR3 nucleotides: TGTGCCAGCAGCGCCCGGGGCGTCGGAGAGACCCAGTACTTC.

The sample holds a few counts of this clone. The gene calls are TRBV14 and TRBJ2-2, with D perhaps assigned TRBD1 or TRBD2 (6 bases each). V dropped 5 bases and J dropped 7 bases, with 17 bases sitting between them. From germline, CDR1 is SGHDN and CDR2 FVKESK. CDR3 length: 15 amino acids. Here the CDR3 reads CASSKGFGGNGELFF. For the CDR3, the DNA is TGTGCCAGCAGCAAGGGCTTCGGGGGCAACGGGGAGCTGTTTTTT.

The chain recombines TRBV29-1 with TRBJ2-3, with 7 bases matching TRBD2. Germline-derived CDR1 and CDR2 are SQVTM and ANQGSEA. The V and J ends lost 7 bases and 2 bases, in that order; junction bases with no gene match: 6. This CDR3 is 13 amino acids long. Written as DNA, the CDR3 is TGCAGCGCGGTCGGGAGGTACACAGATACGCAGTATTTT. The encoded protein is CSAVGRYTDTQYF.

The V and J genes are TRBV5-6 and TRBJ2-6, with D perhaps matching TRBD1 (5 bases). This CDR3 comprises 15 residues. Trimming pared 0 bases from V and 3 bases from J, leaving 7 bases between. The germline CDR1 and CDR2 sequences are SGHDT and YYEEEE. CDR3 DNA sequence: TGTGCCAGCAGCTTGGGGCAGGGTGGGGCCAACGTCCTGACTTTC. Translating gives CASSLGQGGANVLTF.

This chain uses TRBV2 with TRBJ2-5; D might be TRBD1 (6 bases). V lost 6 bases, J lost 4 bases, and 15 bases lay in between. Per germline, CDR1 SNHLY and CDR2 FYNNEI. This CDR3 is built from 14 residues. CDR3 residues: CASRDDRPRETQYF. In nucleotides, the CDR3 is TGTGCCAGCAGGGATGACAGGCCTCGAGAGACCCAGTACTTC.

This chain links TRBV29-1 with TRBJ1-2; D is possibly TRBD1 (5 bases). With 6 bases removed from V and 8 bases from J, the gap between germline ends came to 13 bases. Looked up from germline, CDR1 is SQVTM and CDR2 is ANQGSEA. This CDR3 contains 11 residues. The CDR3 spells CSVRGVGGYTF. In nucleotides, the CDR3 is TGCAGCGTCCGGGGGGTGGGAGGCTACACCTTC.

V and J are TRBV7-9 and TRBJ1-4; possibly TRBD1 for D (5 bases). The germline V and J ends were trimmed by 1 base and 4 bases, with 7 bases remaining between them. This CDR3 has 14 residues. Germline values: CDR1 SEHNR, CDR2 FQNEAQ (reference sequence). CDR3 sequence reads: CASSLGQFNEKLFF. CDR3 in DNA: TGTGCCAGCAGCTTAGGACAGTTTAATGAAAAACTGTTTTTT. The whole variable domain, remainder taken from reference TRBV7-9 and TRBJ1-4, is DTGVSQNPRHKITKRGQNVTFRCDPISEHNRLYWYRQTLGQGPEFLTYFQNEAQLEKSRLLSDRFSAERPKGSFSTLEIQRTEQGDSAMYLCASSLGQFNEKLFFGSGTQLSVL.